This T cell receptor (beta chain) was recovered during a study of shared clonotypes between healthy human individuals. Study in general: Contributing individuals were two females and a few males aged 18 to 49. Each donor's CD8 memory used one plate, CD8 naive two, each CD4 subset three.

V shed 4 bases and J shed 1 base, with 13 bases lying between them. This CDR3 region has 16 residues. Germline V gene lookup returns CDR1 KGHSH and CDR2 LQKENI. Sequenced by immunoSEQ multiplex PCR; TCRdb stores in-frame clones only, minus some. Of about a million clones listed, 77% are singletons. This chain uses TRBV18 with TRBJ2-2; D might be TRBD1 (5 bases). Sequencing input: memory CD4+ T cells from PBMCs. The subset: CD45RA-negative fraction. This receptor was obtained from a man younger than 35 in good health. Some clones in this sample may be carry-over from other donors' samples. The CDR3 coding sequence is TGTGCCAGCTCACTCGACAGTCCGGGGAACACCGGGGAGCTGTTTTTT. Translation gives CASSLDSPGNTGELFF.